This paragraph covers one T cell receptor beta chain sequence. The target antigen is unknown. The V gene lost 5 bases and the J gene lost 3 bases, with 2 bases spanning the gap. The germline gives CDR1 SNHLY, CDR2 FYNNEI. CDR3 length equals 10 residues. This specimen comes from a study of siplizumab effects on memory and regulatory T cells. Generated by immunoSEQ multiplex PCR, the TCRdb table keeps only in-frame clones and is missing some. The sample records about 72,000 clones, roughly 89% being singletons. Study findings and constraints: Among sequences traceable to unstimulated CD4+ memory cells, alloreactive ones were significantly reduced by siplizumab. Naive T cells were seemingly more diverse than memory cells, and major contributions to the alloresponse seemed to be made by them. Few alloreactive clones mapped to unstimulated subsets.

Sequencing was performed on CD8+ T cells sorted from blood. This sequence joins TRBV2 and TRBJ2-7, with D uncertain. The receptor was derived from a human donor in good health. In DNA, the CDR3 is TGTGCCAGCAGTCTCTACGAGCAGTACTTC. Protein: CASSLYEQYF.